The TCR beta chain described here comes from a study of cytomegalovirus exposure and HLA in healthy donors. The CDR3 runs 16 residues. V was pared by 6 bases and J by 2 bases, with 11 bases of the junction left unmatched. Looked up from germline, CDR1 is SEHNR and CDR2 is FQNEAQ (reference sequence). The PCR employed 60 Vbeta primers together with 13 Jbeta primers. Assay used: immunoSEQ multiplex PCR; TCRdb lists only in-frame clones, some missing. Of more than 95,000 clones listed, around four fifths are singletons. The chain is built from TRBV7-9 and TRBJ1-1; 8 bases align to TRBD1. Source material: PBMCs. The TCR sequence derives from a woman aged 40 to 50 in good health and CMV-seropositive. CDR3 DNA: TGTGCCAGCAGGGACGCCCGTGGACAGGGTAACACTGAAGCTTTCTTT. Translated, it gives CASRDARGQGNTEAFF.